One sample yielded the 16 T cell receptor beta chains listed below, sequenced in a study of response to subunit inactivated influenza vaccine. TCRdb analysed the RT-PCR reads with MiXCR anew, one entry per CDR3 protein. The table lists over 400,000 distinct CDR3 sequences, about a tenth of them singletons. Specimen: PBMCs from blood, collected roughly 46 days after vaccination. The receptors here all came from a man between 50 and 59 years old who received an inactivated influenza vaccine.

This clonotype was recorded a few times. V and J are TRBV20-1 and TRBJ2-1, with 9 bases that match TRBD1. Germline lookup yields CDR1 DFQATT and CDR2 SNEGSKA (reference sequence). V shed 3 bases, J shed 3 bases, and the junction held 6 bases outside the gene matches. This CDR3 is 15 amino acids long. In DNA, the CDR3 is TGCAGTGCTAGGGACCGGGACAGGGTCTACAATGAGCAGTTCTTC. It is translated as CSARDRDRVYNEQFF.

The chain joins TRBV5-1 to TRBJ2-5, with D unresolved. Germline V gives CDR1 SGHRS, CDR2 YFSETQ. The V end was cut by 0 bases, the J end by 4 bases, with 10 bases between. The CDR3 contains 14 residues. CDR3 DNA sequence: TGCGCCAGCAGCTTGGGCCCCGCCGGAGAGACCCAGTACTTC. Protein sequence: CASSLGPAGETQYF.

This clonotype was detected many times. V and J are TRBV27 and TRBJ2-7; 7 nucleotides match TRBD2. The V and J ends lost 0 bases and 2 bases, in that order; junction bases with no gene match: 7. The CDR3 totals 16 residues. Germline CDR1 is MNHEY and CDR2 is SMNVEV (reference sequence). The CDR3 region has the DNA TGTGCCAGCAGTTTATCCCCAGCTAGCGGAACCTACGAGCAGTACTTC. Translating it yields CASSLSPASGTYEQYF.

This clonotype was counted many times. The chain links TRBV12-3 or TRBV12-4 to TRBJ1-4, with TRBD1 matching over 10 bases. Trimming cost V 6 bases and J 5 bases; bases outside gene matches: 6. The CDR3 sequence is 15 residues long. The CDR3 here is CASSPPTGGNEKLFF. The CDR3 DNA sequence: TGTGCCAGCAGCCCTCCGACAGGGGGCAATGAAAAACTGTTTTTT.

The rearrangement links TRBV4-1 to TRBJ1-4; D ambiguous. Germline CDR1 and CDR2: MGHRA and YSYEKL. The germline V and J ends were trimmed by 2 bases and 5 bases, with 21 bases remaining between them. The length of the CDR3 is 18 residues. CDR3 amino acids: CASSQTFLGSTPNEKLFF. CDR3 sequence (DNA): TGCGCCAGCAGCCAAACGTTTTTGGGTAGCACCCCAAATGAAAAACTGTTTTTT.

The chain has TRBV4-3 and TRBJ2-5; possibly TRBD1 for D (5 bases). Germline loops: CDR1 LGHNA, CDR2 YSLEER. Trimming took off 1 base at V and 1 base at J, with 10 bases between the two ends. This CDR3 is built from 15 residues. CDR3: CASSQGQQGQETQYF. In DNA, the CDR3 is TGCGCCAGCAGCCAAGGACAGCAGGGCCAAGAGACCCAGTACTTC.

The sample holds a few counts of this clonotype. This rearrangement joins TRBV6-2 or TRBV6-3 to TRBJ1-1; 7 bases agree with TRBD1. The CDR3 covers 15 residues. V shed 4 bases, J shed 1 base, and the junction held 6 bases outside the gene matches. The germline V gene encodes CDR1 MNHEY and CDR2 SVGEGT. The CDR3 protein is CASSFVRTGNTEAFF. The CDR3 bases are TGTGCCAGCAGTTTCGTTAGGACAGGGAACACTGAAGCTTTCTTT.

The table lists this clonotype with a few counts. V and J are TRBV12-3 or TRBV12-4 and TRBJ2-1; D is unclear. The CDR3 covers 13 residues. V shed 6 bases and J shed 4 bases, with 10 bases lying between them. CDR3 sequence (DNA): TGTGCCAGCAGCCCTGACAAATACAATGAGCAGTTCTTC. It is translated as CASSPDKYNEQFF.

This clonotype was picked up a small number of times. This CDR3 is CAAGIGADTQYF. The CDR3 region has the DNA TGTGCCGCGGGGATCGGCGCAGATACGCAGTATTTT. The chain links TRBV10-3 to TRBJ2-3, with D possibly matching TRBD2 (6 bases). The CDR3 length is 12 residues. V lost 11 bases, J lost 4 bases, and 13 bases lay in between. Per germline, CDR1 ENHRY and CDR2 SYGVKD.

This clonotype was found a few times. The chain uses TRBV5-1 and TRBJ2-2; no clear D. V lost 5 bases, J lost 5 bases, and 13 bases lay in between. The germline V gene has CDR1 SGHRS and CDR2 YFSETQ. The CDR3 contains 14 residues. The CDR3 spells CASREFRETGELFF. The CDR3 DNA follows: TGCGCCAGCAGGGAGTTCCGTGAAACCGGGGAGCTGTTTTTT.

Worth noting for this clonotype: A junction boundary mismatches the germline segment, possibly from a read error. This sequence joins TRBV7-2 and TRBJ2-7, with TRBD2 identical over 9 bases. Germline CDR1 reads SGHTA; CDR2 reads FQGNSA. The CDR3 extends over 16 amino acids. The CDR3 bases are TGTGCCAGCAGCCCCCTAGGCGGGAGGGTGTCCTACGTGCAGTACTTC. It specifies CASSPLGGRVSYVQYF.

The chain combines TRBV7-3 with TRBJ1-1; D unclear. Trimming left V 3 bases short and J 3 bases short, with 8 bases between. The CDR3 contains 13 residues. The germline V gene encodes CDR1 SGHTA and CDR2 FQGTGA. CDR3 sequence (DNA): TGTGCCAGCAGCTTCCACTACGACACTGAAGCTTTCTTT. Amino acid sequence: CASSFHYDTEAFF.

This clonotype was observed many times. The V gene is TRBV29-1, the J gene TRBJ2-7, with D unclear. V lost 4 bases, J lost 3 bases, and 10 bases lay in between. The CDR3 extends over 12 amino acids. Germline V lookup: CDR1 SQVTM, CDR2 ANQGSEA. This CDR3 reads CSVGEISYEQYF. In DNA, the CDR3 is TGCAGCGTTGGAGAAATTAGCTACGAGCAGTACTTC.

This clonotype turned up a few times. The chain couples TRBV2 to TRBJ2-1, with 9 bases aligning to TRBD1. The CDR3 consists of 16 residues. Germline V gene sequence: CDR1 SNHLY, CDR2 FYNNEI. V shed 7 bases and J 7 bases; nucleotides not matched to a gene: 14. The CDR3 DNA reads TGTGCCAGCACCCGCGGTAGGGACAGGGATCGTAATGAGCAGTTCTTC. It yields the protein CASTRGRDRDRNEQFF.

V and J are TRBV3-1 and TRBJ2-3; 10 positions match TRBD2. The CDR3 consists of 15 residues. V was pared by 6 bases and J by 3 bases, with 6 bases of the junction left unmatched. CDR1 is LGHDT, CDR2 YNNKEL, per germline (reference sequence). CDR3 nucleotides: TGTGCCAGCAGAACTAGCGGGGCTTCTACAGATACGCAGTATTTT. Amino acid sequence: CASRTSGASTDTQYF.

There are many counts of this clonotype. This chain's CDR3 is CASSLTGDIQETQYF. As DNA, the CDR3 is TGCGCCAGCAGCTTGACAGGGGATATACAAGAGACCCAGTACTTC. This chain connects TRBV5-1 to TRBJ2-5, with TRBD1 matching over 7 bases. Germline V gives CDR1 SGHRS, CDR2 YFSETQ. CDR3 length: 15 amino acids. V trimming: 1 base; J trimming: 2 bases; junction bases outside the gene matches: 5.